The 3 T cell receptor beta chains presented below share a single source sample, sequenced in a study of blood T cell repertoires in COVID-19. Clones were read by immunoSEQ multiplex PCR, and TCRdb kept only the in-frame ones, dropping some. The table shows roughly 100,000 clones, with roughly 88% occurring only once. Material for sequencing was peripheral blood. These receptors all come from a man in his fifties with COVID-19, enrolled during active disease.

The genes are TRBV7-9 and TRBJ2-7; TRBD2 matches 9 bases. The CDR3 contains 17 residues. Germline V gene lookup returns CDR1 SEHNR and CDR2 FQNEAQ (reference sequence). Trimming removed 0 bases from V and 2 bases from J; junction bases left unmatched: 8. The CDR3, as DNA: TGTGCCAGCAGCTTAGCCGCCCCAGCGGGGGGAACCTACGAGCAGTACTTC. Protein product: CASSLAAPAGGTYEQYF.

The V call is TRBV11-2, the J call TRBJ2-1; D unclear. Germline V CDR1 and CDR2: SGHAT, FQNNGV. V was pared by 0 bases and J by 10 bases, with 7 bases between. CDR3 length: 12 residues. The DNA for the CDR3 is TGTGCCAGCAGCTTAGAAGTCGGGGAGCAGTTCTTC. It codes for CASSLEVGEQFF.

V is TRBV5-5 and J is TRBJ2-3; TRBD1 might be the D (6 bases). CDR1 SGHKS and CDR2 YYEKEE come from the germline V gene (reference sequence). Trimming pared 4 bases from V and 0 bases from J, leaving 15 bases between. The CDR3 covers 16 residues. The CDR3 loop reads CASSAMDSTSTDTQYF. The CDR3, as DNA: TGTGCCAGCAGCGCTATGGACAGTACTAGCACAGATACGCAGTATTTT. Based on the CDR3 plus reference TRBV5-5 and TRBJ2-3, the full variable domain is DAGVTQSPTHLIKTRGQQVTLRCSPISGHKSVSWYQQVLGQGPQFIFQYYEKEERGRGNFPDRFSARQFPNYSSELNVNALLLGDSALYLCASSAMDSTSTDTQYFGPGTRLTVL.